The 26 T cell receptor beta chains in this list originate from one sample, sequenced in a study of blood T cell repertoires in COVID-19. Using immunoSEQ multiplex PCR, the repertoire was profiled, and TCRdb retains in-frame clones only, with some absent. The table lists 85,000 to 100,000 clones, less than 85% of them singletons. Sequenced material: peripheral blood. These receptors came from a woman older than 75 with active or convalescent COVID-19.

The rearrangement links TRBV28 to TRBJ2-5, with D perhaps matching TRBD1 (6 bases). Trimming removed 8 bases from V and 1 base from J, with 14 bases in between. CDR3 length: 14 residues. Germline CDR1 is MDHEN and CDR2 is SYDVKM. CDR3 sequence reads: CASWTATPQETQYF. CDR3 DNA sequence: TGTGCCAGCTGGACAGCTACCCCCCAAGAGACCCAGTACTTC.

The chain has TRBV4-1 and TRBJ2-1, with 12 bases fitting TRBD2. V shed 0 bases and J 11 bases; nucleotides not matched to a gene: 5. CDR3 length: 15 amino acids. Germline CDR1 is MGHRA and CDR2 is YSYEKL. As DNA, the CDR3 is TGCGCCAGCAGCCAAGATATCACTAGCGGGAGGCAGCAGTTCTTC. Amino acids: CASSQDITSGRQQFF.

The chain uses TRBV5-5 and TRBJ1-4, with 9 bases identical to TRBD1. V lost 1 base to trimming and J lost 8 bases; unmatched junction nucleotides: 6. Germline CDR1 and CDR2: SGHKS and YYEKEE (reference sequence). The CDR3 is made up of 15 amino acids. CDR3 region: CASSLPWTGDEKLFF. Here the CDR3 DNA reads TGTGCCAGCAGCTTGCCCTGGACAGGGGACGAAAAACTGTTTTTT.

The chain recombines TRBV19 with TRBJ2-1, with 14 bases that match TRBD2. This CDR3 has 14 residues. V gave up 8 bases and J gave up 7 bases; unmatched junction bases: 4. Germline lookup yields CDR1 LNHDA and CDR2 SQIVND (reference sequence). The CDR3 bases are TGTGCCAGTCGACTAGCGGGAGGGGGGAATGAGCAGTTCTTC. Its protein is CASRLAGGGNEQFF.

This clone was observed at least ten times. This rearrangement joins TRBV6-4 to TRBJ1-3; 9 bases line up with TRBD1. The ends lost 8 bases at V and 4 bases at J; junction bases unmatched: 12. Germline values: CDR1 MRHNA, CDR2 SNTAGT. The CDR3 extends over 16 amino acids. This chain's CDR3 is CASSTSGQGIGNTIYF. The CDR3 bases are TGTGCCAGCTCAACATCGGGACAGGGTATAGGAAACACCATATATTTT.

V and J are TRBV7-8 and TRBJ2-5; D is perhaps TRBD1 (6 bases). Germline CDR1 and CDR2: SGHVS and FQNEAQ. Trimming removed 1 base from V and 4 bases from J, with 16 bases in between. This CDR3 has 16 residues. As DNA, the CDR3 is TGTGCCAGCAGCTTAGATTCCGGGCAGGGGAGAGAGACCCAGTACTTC. Translation gives CASSLDSGQGRETQYF.

This chain joins TRBV11-3 and TRBJ2-2; 7 positions match TRBD1. The CDR3 totals 16 residues. Looked up from germline, CDR1 is SGHNT and CDR2 is YENEEA. The V gene end was trimmed by 5 bases and the J gene end by 4 bases; junction bases not matched to a gene: 10. The CDR3 nucleotides read TGTGCCAGCAGCGCCCTCCTGGGACAGAGCACCGGGGAGCTGTTTTTT. Its translation: CASSALLGQSTGELFF.

This chain connects TRBV3-1 (or the pseudogene TRBV3-2) to TRBJ2-3, with no clear D. The CDR3 is made up of 13 amino acids. Germline CDR1 reads LGHDT; CDR2 reads YNNKEL (reference sequence). V gave up 2 bases and J gave up 4 bases, with 7 bases separating them. CDR3 in amino acids: CASSQSPSDTQYF. CDR3 nucleotides: TGTGCCAGCAGCCAATCTCCGTCAGATACGCAGTATTTT.

V usage is TRBV11-2 and J usage is TRBJ2-7; the match to TRBD1 covers 11 bases. The CDR3 is made up of 16 amino acids. V shed 4 bases, J shed 4 bases, and the junction held 9 bases outside the gene matches. From germline, CDR1 is SGHAT and CDR2 FQNNGV. In DNA, the CDR3 is TGTGCCAGCAGCTCCCCGGGACAGGGGGGAATTTACGAGCAGTACTTC. Its protein product is CASSSPGQGGIYEQYF. Drawing the rest from reference TRBV11-2 and TRBJ2-7, the complete variable domain is EAGVAQSPRYKIIEKRQSVAFWCNPISGHATLYWYQQILGQGPKLLIQFQNNGVVDDSQLPKDRFSAERLKGVDSTLKIQPAKLEDSAVYLCASSSPGQGGIYEQYFGPGTRLTVT.

This clone was seen only once. The chain links TRBV4-3 to TRBJ2-3; 9 bases are a match to TRBD2. The CDR3 runs to 18 residues. The junction had 10 bases not matched to a gene; V was cut back by 0 bases and J by 3 bases. Germline V lookup: CDR1 LGHNA, CDR2 YSLEER. The CDR3 bases are TGCGCCAGCAGCCAAGAGGGCGGTAGCGGGAGTACTACAGATACGCAGTATTTT. It codes for CASSQEGGSGSTTDTQYF.

V gene TRBV24-1 combines with J gene TRBJ2-2; perhaps TRBD2 as D (5 bases). V was pared by 4 bases and J by 5 bases, with 13 bases between. Germline V gives CDR1 KGHDR, CDR2 SFDVKD. There are 15 residues in the CDR3. For the CDR3, the DNA is TGTGCCACCAGTGACCCTAGCACGCGAACCGGGGAGCTGTTTTTT. Translated, it gives CATSDPSTRTGELFF.

V and J are TRBV28 and TRBJ2-1, with 12 positions matching TRBD1. CDR3 length: 18 amino acids. Looked up from germline, CDR1 is MDHEN and CDR2 is SYDVKM. Unmatched junction bases numbered 14, after V lost 3 bases and J lost 8 bases. The CDR3 DNA is TGTGCCAGCAGTTTTTCCCTCCTCCGGGACAGGGGGCGACATGAGCAGTTCTTC. Translation gives CASSFSLLRDRGRHEQFF.

The chain carries TRBV30 and TRBJ2-7; TRBD1 is a possible D gene (6 bases). There are 12 residues in the CDR3. Germline V gene lookup returns CDR1 GTSNPN and CDR2 SVGIG (reference sequence). The CDR3 reads CARKGESYEQYF. CDR3 sequence (DNA): TGTGCTAGAAAGGGGGAATCCTACGAGCAGTACTTC.

This clone showed up just once. The chain recombines TRBV7-2 with TRBJ1-1; 8 bases map to TRBD1. The CDR3 is 13 amino acids. V lost 3 bases to trimming and J lost 7 bases; unmatched junction nucleotides: 4. The germline CDR1 and CDR2 sequences are SGHTA and FQGNSA. CDR3 sequence (DNA): TGTGCCAGCAGCTTGACAGGGGAAGGTGAAGCTTTCTTT. Residues: CASSLTGEGEAFF.

To note about this clone: One junction end disagrees with the germline gene, perhaps due to a read error. CDR3: CASSYTSSAYNEQFF. In nucleotides, the CDR3 is TGTGCCAGCAGCTATACTAGCTCGGCCTACAATGAGCAGTTCTTC. V usage is TRBV5-1 and J usage is TRBJ2-1, with D perhaps TRBD2 (6 bases). This CDR3 contains 15 residues. Germline V gene sequence: CDR1 SGHRS, CDR2 YFSETQ.

The chain is built from TRBV4-3 and TRBJ1-2; 8 bases match TRBD1. Trimming removed 1 base from V and 7 bases from J; junction bases left unmatched: 11. The CDR3 consists of 16 residues. Germline CDR1 reads LGHNA; CDR2 reads YSLEER. CDR3 loop: CASSQGRQGARSGYTF. The CDR3, as DNA: TGCGCCAGCAGCCAAGGAAGGCAGGGGGCGCGGAGTGGCTACACCTTC.

The chain is built from TRBV2 and TRBJ1-6, with D perhaps matching TRBD1 (5 bases). The CDR3 spans 13 residues. The V gene lost 11 bases and the J gene lost 7 bases, with 15 bases spanning the gap. In germline, CDR1 is SNHLY, CDR2 FYNNEI. The CDR3 is CACGDLFNSPLHF. The CDR3 DNA reads TGTGCCTGCGGGGACCTGTTCAATTCACCCCTCCACTTT.

The chain has TRBV4-1 and TRBJ1-1, with 9 positions matching TRBD1. Germline-derived CDR1 and CDR2 are MGHRA and YSYEKL. Germline trimming cut 1 base from V and 5 bases from J; bases unmatched to any gene: 2. The length of the CDR3 is 14 residues. The CDR3 sequence is CASSQADRGTEAFF. The CDR3 nucleotides read TGCGCCAGCAGCCAAGCTGACAGGGGGACTGAAGCTTTCTTT.

The chain combines TRBV21-1 with TRBJ2-7; the tabulated D call, TRBD2, remains unverified against the DNA. TRBV21-1 is marked as a pseudogene. The CDR3 runs to 17 residues. CDR3 sequence (DNA): TGTGCCAGCAGCAAATGCCCCCGGGCTAGCGGGAGCCACGAGCAGTACTTC. It yields the protein CASSKCPRASGSHEQYF.

Only one count was recorded for this clone. The gene calls are TRBV5-6 and TRBJ2-7; a possible D gene is TRBD1 (6 bases). The CDR3 contains 17 residues. The V gene's germline CDR1 is SGHDT and CDR2 YYEEEE. Trimming removed 1 base from V and 5 bases from J, with 22 bases in between. Written as DNA, the CDR3 is TGTGCCAGCAGCTTGTCGGCAAAGGACAGTTATAAAGACGAGCAGTACTTC. This encodes CASSLSAKDSYKDEQYF.

This clone came up a few times. The chain is built from TRBV4-1 and TRBJ2-1, with TRBD2 as a possible D gene (5 bases). The germline V and J ends were trimmed by 1 base and 10 bases, with 11 bases remaining between them. The V gene's germline CDR1 is MGHRA and CDR2 YSYEKL. This CDR3 contains 13 residues. The CDR3 DNA sequence: TGCGCCAGCAGCCAAGGTCAACGGGAAGAGCAGTTCTTC. It yields the protein CASSQGQREEQFF.

V usage is TRBV9 and J usage is TRBJ2-7; the match to TRBD1 covers 10 bases. The V segment lost 7 bases and the J segment 5 bases; nucleotides outside the gene matches: 9. The CDR3 covers 14 residues. Germline CDR1 and CDR2: SGDLS and YYNGEE. The CDR3 region is CASAPRTGGHEQYF. CDR3 coding DNA: TGTGCCAGCGCCCCCAGGACAGGGGGTCACGAGCAGTACTTC.

This chain joins TRBV27 and TRBJ2-7; D may be TRBD1 (5 bases). V was shortened by 6 bases and J by 3 bases, with 15 bases between the two germline ends. CDR1 and CDR2 (germline): MNHEY, SMNVEV (reference sequence). This CDR3 is 14 amino acids long. CDR3 DNA sequence: TGTGCCAGCAGCCCCGTCGACAGTGTCTACGAGCAGTACTTC. Amino acid sequence: CASSPVDSVYEQYF.

V gene TRBV9 combines with J gene TRBJ1-6, with 10 positions matching TRBD1. Trimming at V came to 0 bases and at J to 10 bases, leaving 4 bases not matched to a gene. The CDR3 consists of 15 residues. Germline V lookup: CDR1 SGDLS, CDR2 YYNGEE. The CDR3 DNA reads TGTGCCAGCAGCGTAGCCGGGACAGGGGAATCACCCCTCCACTTT. As protein: CASSVAGTGESPLHF.

The chain couples TRBV6-5 to TRBJ1-2; D gene uncertain. The CDR3 is 14 residues long. Germline V CDR1 and CDR2: MNHEY, SVGAGI. V dropped 2 bases and J dropped 6 bases, with 13 bases sitting between them. In nucleotides, the CDR3 is TGTGCCAGCAGTTACGCTACCCGATTAGATGGCTACACCTTC. This sequence encodes CASSYATRLDGYTF.

The rearrangement uses TRBV12-5 and TRBJ2-7, with TRBD1 as a possible D gene (5 bases). Germline values: CDR1 LGHNT, CDR2 FRNRAP. The CDR3 is made up of 15 amino acids. Between the trimmed V and J ends, which lost 0 bases and 2 bases, there was a span of 11 bases. The CDR3 DNA is TGTGCTAGTGGTTTGGTAATAGGACACCCCTACGAGCAGTACTTC. Its translation is CASGLVIGHPYEQYF. Full variable domain (missing parts from reference TRBV12-5 and TRBJ2-7): DARVTQTPRHKVTEMGQEVTMRCQPILGHNTVFWYRQTMMQGLELLAYFRNRAPLDDSGMPKDRFSAEMPDATLATLKIQPSEPRDSAVYFCASGLVIGHPYEQYFGPGTRLTVT.